A selection of T cell receptor beta chains follows, all from one sample in a study of blood T cell repertoires in COVID-19. Using immunoSEQ multiplex PCR, the repertoire was profiled, and TCRdb retains in-frame clones only, with some absent. The sample holds about 210,000 clones, over 75% seen once. Sequenced sample: PBMCs or T cells enriched from blood (not recorded which). The receptors derive from a man aged 40-49 years who had recovered from COVID-19. The CDR3 runs from the conserved cysteine through the conserved F or W. A D gene is named only where the DNA matches it firmly. The size of a clone is reported for some rows only, either as once, few or many, or as a class for expanded clones.

>NA|TRBV2|TRBD2|TRBJ2-1
CASLTSGTSMSEQFF
TGTGCCAGCCTTACCTCCGGGACTAGTATGAGTGAGCAGTTCTTC
>few|TRBV7-9|NA|TRBJ2-7
CASSPNTGTRTYEQYF
TGTGCCAGCAGCCCAAATACCGGGACACGAACCTACGAGCAGTACTTC
>NA|TRBV7-9|TRBD1|TRBJ1-4
CASSTRTGGTEKLFF
TGTGCCAGCAGCACGCGGACAGGGGGGACTGAAAAACTGTTTTTT
>NA|TRBV4-1|NA|TRBJ2-4
CASSQDTGKNIQYF
TGCGCCAGCAGCCAAGACACGGGGAAAAACATTCAGTACTTC
>NA|TRBV6-6|NA|TRBJ2-3
CASSYDSTQYF
TGTGCCAGCAGTTACGACTCTACGCAGTATTTT
>NA|TRBV18|TRBD1|TRBJ2-1
CASSPSDRVFHEQFF
TGTGCCAGCTCACCGAGCGACAGGGTTTTCCATGAGCAGTTCTTC
>NA|TRBV6-5|NA|TRBJ1-2
CASNPTGGAEYGYTF
TGTGCCAGCAACCCGACTGGGGGGGCGGAATATGGCTACACCTTC
>NA|TRBV10-2|NA|TRBJ2-1
CASGLNEQFF
TGCGCCAGCGGCCTTAATGAGCAGTTCTTC
>few|TRBV6-2/TRBV6-3|TRBD1|TRBJ2-1
CASSLRTGAENEQFF
TGTGCCAGCAGTTTGAGGACAGGGGCCGAAAATGAGCAGTTCTTC
>NA|TRBV5-4|NA|TRBJ1-1
CASSLISELRDFEAFF
TGTGCCAGCAGCTTGATCTCCGAACTCCGAGACTTTGAAGCTTTCTTT
>NA|TRBV19|NA|TRBJ1-4
CASSMLRQLKGEKLFF
TGTGCCAGTAGTATGCTCCGACAGCTAAAAGGTGAAAAACTGTTTTTT
>NA|TRBV12-3/TRBV12-4|NA|TRBJ2-2
CASRAPVTGELFF
TGTGCCAGCCGAGCACCCGTCACCGGGGAGCTGTTTTTT
>NA|TRBV19|TRBD2|TRBJ2-2
CASSPLLAGAGELFF
TGTGCCAGTAGCCCTCTACTAGCGGGGGCCGGGGAGCTGTTTTTT
>NA|TRBV18|TRBD1|TRBJ2-1
CASSPATGGTGEQFF
TGTGCCAGCTCACCAGCAACAGGGGGCACGGGTGAGCAGTTCTTC
>NA|TRBV7-9|NA|TRBJ1-5
CASGEASHGNQPQHF
TGTGCCAGCGGGGAGGCGTCACACGGCAATCAGCCCCAGCATTTT
>NA|TRBV4-1|NA|TRBJ1-3
CASSQSQVISGNTIYF
TGCGCCAGCAGCCAATCACAGGTTATCTCTGGAAACACCATATATTTT
>NA|TRBV9|TRBD1|TRBJ2-1
CASSHRQGLGNEQFF
TGTGCCAGCAGCCACAGACAGGGATTGGGAAATGAGCAGTTCTTC
>NA|TRBV19|NA|TRBJ1-2
CASSFQGGGTRLNYGYTF
TGTGCCAGTAGTTTCCAGGGTGGTGGAACAAGACTCAACTATGGCTACACCTTC
>few|TRBV23-1|NA|TRBJ1-5
CASRRRGKGSSNQPQHF
TGCGCCAGCAGGCGAAGGGGTAAAGGGTCTAGCAATCAGCCCCAGCATTTT
>NA|TRBV5-1|NA|TRBJ1-1
CASSSFAGGTEAFF
TGCGCCAGCAGCTCCTTCGCCGGGGGCACTGAAGCTTTCTTT
>NA|TRBV19|TRBD2|TRBJ2-1
CASMGTSGLNEQFF
TGTGCCAGTATGGGGACTAGCGGGTTAAATGAGCAGTTCTTC
>NA|TRBV5-4|TRBD2|TRBJ2-3
CASSLAELAGSTDTQYF
TGTGCCAGCAGCTTGGCCGAACTAGCGGGGTCGACAGATACGCAGTATTTT
>NA|TRBV5-1|NA|TRBJ1-4
CASSSGSSNEKLFF
TGCGCCAGCAGCTCGGGGAGTTCTAATGAAAAACTGTTTTTT
>NA|TRBV6-1|NA|TRBJ1-6
CASSVQDGYGDSPLHF
TGTGCCAGCAGTGTCCAGGACGGGTACGGGGATTCACCCCTCCACTTT
>few|TRBV3-1/TRBV3-2|NA|TRBJ1-2
CASSQVYSPYGYTF
TGTGCCAGCAGCCAAGTGTACAGCCCCTATGGCTACACCTTC
>NA|TRBV7-8|TRBD1|TRBJ1-3
CASSLAGRGPGNTIYF
TGTGCCAGCAGCTTAGCGGGCAGGGGGCCTGGAAACACCATATATTTT
>NA|TRBV7-8|NA|TRBJ2-7
CASSLAEGSISYEQYF
TGTGCCAGCAGCTTAGCGGAGGGGTCGATTTCCTACGAGCAGTACTTC
>few|TRBV5-4|NA|TRBJ1-5
CASSLEVNQPQHF
TGTGCCAGCAGCTTAGAGGTTAATCAGCCCCAGCATTTT